The rows below give T cell receptor beta chains drawn from one sample of a study of T cell repertoires in cytomegalovirus infection. One entry per CDR3 protein, called by TCRdb with MiXCR from the reads. Among 300,000 or so distinct CDR3 sequences listed, around 9.1% were seen once. Sequenced material: PBMCs. All receptors come from a human donor in good health (CMV status not recorded). Some clones in this sample may be carry-over from other donors' samples. The CDR3 runs from the conserved cysteine through the conserved F or W. Fields, in order: D gene, clone size, J gene, V gene, CDR3 DNA, CDR3 protein. A D gene is named only where the DNA matches it firmly. Rows may omit the clone size; those that give it use once, few, many or a size class.

. many TRBJ2-2 TRBV6-6 TGTGCCAGCAAGGGGGGCGCATCCAGCGGGGAGCTGTTTTTT CASKGGASSGELFF
. . TRBJ1-2 TRBV29-1 TGCAGCGTACAATCAAGACGTGGCTACACCTTC CSVQSRRGYTF
. many TRBJ1-2 TRBV7-2 TGTGCCAGCAGCTCTGACAGGCCGCGCCGCTACACCTTC CASSSDRPRRYTF
. many TRBJ1-4 TRBV4-3 TGCGCCAGCAGCCACTCGACAGCTAGTAATGAAAAACTGTTTTTT CASSHSTASNEKLFF
. many TRBJ2-1 TRBV2 TGTGCCAGCAGTGACAAGAGAGGGTACAATGAGCAGTTCTTC CASSDKRGYNEQFF
. many TRBJ2-7 TRBV7-2 TGTGCCAGCAGCTTACAGCTTAACTACGAGCAGTACTTC CASSLQLNYEQYF
TRBD2 many TRBJ2-2 TRBV29-1 TGCAGCGTTGAAGATCGGGCGGGGGGGCCCACCGGGGAGCTGTTTTTT CSVEDRAGGPTGELFF
. many TRBJ2-1 TRBV7-9 TGTGCCAGCAGCTTAGGCGCACCAACCTACAATGAGCAGTTCTTC CASSLGAPTYNEQFF
. . TRBJ1-2 TRBV29-1 TGCAGCGTTGAGGAGTTGAGGTTAGATGGCTACACCTTC CSVEELRLDGYTF
. many TRBJ1-5 TRBV15 TGTGCCACCAGCACGAGGGGCCTTTATCAGCCCCAGCATTTT CATSTRGLYQPQHF
. . TRBJ2-3 TRBV7-9 TGTGCCAGCAGCCGGGACCGGGGCACAGATATGCAGTATTTT CASSRDRGTDMQYF
TRBD2 many TRBJ2-2 TRBV2 TGTGCCAGCAGCACAGACGGGGGGGCCTCCGGGGAGCTGTTTTTT CASSTDGGASGELFF
. many TRBJ1-4 TRBV5-4 TGTGCCAGCAGCTTGGAGGGGCTGGGTGAAAAACTGTTTTTT CASSLEGLGEKLFF
. many TRBJ1-4 TRBV4-1 TGCGCCAGCAGCCAAGGTGGACCGATAGGGGAAAAACTGTTTTTT CASSQGGPIGEKLFF
. . TRBJ1-5 TRBV6-5 TGTGCCAGCAGCGCCAACAGGGTTAGCAATCAGCCCCAGCATTTT CASSANRVSNQPQHF
. few TRBJ1-1 TRBV20-1 TGCAGTGCTGAGGGTCCCAGTAACACTGAAGCTTTCTTT CSAEGPSNTEAFF
TRBD1 few TRBJ1-1 TRBV29-1 TGCAGCGTTGGGGGTTTACAGGGGGACACTGAAGCTTTCTTT CSVGGLQGDTEAFF
. many TRBJ1-4 TRBV7-2 TGTGCCAGCAGCCCGGATGCAACTAATGAAAAACTGTTTTTT CASSPDATNEKLFF
. . TRBJ1-4 TRBV15 TGTGCCACCCGCAGGGCTGCAACTAATGAAAAACTGTTTTTT CATRRAATNEKLFF
TRBD2 few TRBJ2-1 TRBV2 TGTGCCAGCTGGGAGCGGGGGGGAAAGGTTGAGCAGTTCTTC CASWERGGKVEQFF
TRBD2 many TRBJ2-1 TRBV7-8 TGTGCCAGCAGCTTAAACCTAGCGGGGGCGGGAAATGAGCAGTTCTTC CASSLNLAGAGNEQFF
. many TRBJ2-1 TRBV29-1 TGCAGCGTTGATACCTCGGGCTACAATGAGCAGTTCTTC CSVDTSGYNEQFF
. many TRBJ1-2 TRBV18 TGTGCCAGCTCACCACGGGCCGCCTATGGCTACACCTTC CASSPRAAYGYTF
. few TRBJ2-7 TRBV5-1 TGCGCCAGCAACCCACGGGACATGTCAGCCGTTTTCTTC CASNPRDMSAVFF
. many TRBJ1-1 TRBV7-6 TGTGCCAGCAGTTTGACCGGGGCGATAAACACTGAAGCTTTCTTT CASSLTGAINTEAFF
. many TRBJ1-4 TRBV7-9 TGTGCCAGCTATACAGAGACTAATGAAAAACTGTTTTTT CASYTETNEKLFF
TRBD2 many TRBJ2-3 TRBV6-4 TGTGCCAGCAGTGAGGCTAGCGGGGGGGCCACAGATACGCAGTATTTT CASSEASGGATDTQYF
. . TRBJ1-1 TRBV4-1 TGCGCCAGCAGCCGAAGGGACGGGAACACTGAAGCTTTCTTT CASSRRDGNTEAFF
. few TRBJ2-3 TRBV6-1 TGTGCCAGCAGCACTTTAGGGGATACGCAGTATTTT CASSTLGDTQYF
TRBD2 few TRBJ2-7 TRBV6-2/TRBV6-3 TGTGCCAGCACTGGACTAGCGGGGGGACCCTACGAGCAGTACTTC CASTGLAGGPYEQYF
. many TRBJ1-2 TRBV29-1 TGCAGCGTCCAGGGGATTGATGGCTACACCTTC CSVQGIDGYTF
. many TRBJ1-1 TRBV15 TGTGCCACCAGCAGAGAGCTCCGGGGAATGAACACTGAAGCTTTCTTT CATSRELRGMNTEAFF
TRBD2 many TRBJ2-1 TRBV20-1 TGCAGTGCCATACCGGGGACTAGCGGACATGAGCAGTTCTTC CSAIPGTSGHEQFF
. . TRBJ2-1 TRBV14 TGTGCCAGCAGCCAATCTCTCATCAATGAGCAGTTCTTC CASSQSLINEQFF
TRBD1 few TRBJ2-3 TRBV28 TGTGCCAGCAGTACCCCGGGACAGGGTCTCCCAAGTACGCAGTATTTT CASSTPGQGLPSTQYF
TRBD1 many TRBJ2-1 TRBV11-3 TGTGCCAGCAGCGTTGACAGGGGCTCCTACAATGAGCAGTTCTTC CASSVDRGSYNEQFF
. many TRBJ2-2 TRBV28 TGTGCCAGCAGTACCCTGAACACCGGGGAGCTGTTTTTT CASSTLNTGELFF
. many TRBJ1-1 TRBV7-9 TGTGCCAGCAGCTTAGGGGGCCGCTTGAACACTGAAGCTTTCTTT CASSLGGRLNTEAFF
TRBD1 many TRBJ1-1 TRBV7-9 TGTGCCAGCAGCTCCACAGGGGTTTCCACTGAAGCTTTCTTT CASSSTGVSTEAFF
. few TRBJ1-2 TRBV5-1 TGCGCCAGCAGCTTGGACGGACCGAACTATGGCTACACCTTC CASSLDGPNYGYTF
. many TRBJ1-4 TRBV27 TGTGCCAGCAGTACTACCAGACAGGAGGGCGGGGAAAAACTGTTTTTT CASSTTRQEGGEKLFF
. many TRBJ1-2 TRBV5-4 TGTGCCAGCAGCTCGCCGGGACGGAGCATATCTAACTATGGCTACACCTTC CASSSPGRSISNYGYTF
TRBD1 many TRBJ1-5 TRBV7-4 TGTGCTATTCTTCAGGGGGCGACCTATAGCAATCAGCCCCAGCATTTT CAILQGATYSNQPQHF
. many TRBJ2-5 TRBV7-3 TGTGCCAGCAGCACGGGACTTACCCTCTGGGAGACCCAGTACTTC CASSTGLTLWETQYF
. many TRBJ1-4 TRBV19 TGTGCCAGTAGCCCGACAGCTGGACGTGAAAAACTGTTTTTT CASSPTAGREKLFF
. . TRBJ2-1 TRBV5-1 TGCGCCAGCAGCGGATCCGTCAGGGACTTAACTGGCAATGAGCAGTTCTTC CASSGSVRDLTGNEQFF
. many TRBJ2-1 TRBV7-9 TGTGCCAGCAGCTTAGCCCAGGGGATGGATGAGCAGTTCTTC CASSLAQGMDEQFF
TRBD1 . TRBJ2-7 TRBV19 TGTGCCAGTAGGGACCTACAGGGGGCGTCCTACGAGCAGTACTTC CASRDLQGASYEQYF
TRBD1 few TRBJ2-5 TRBV29-1 TGCAGCGTGGGACCCGGGACAGGGACGGAGACCCAGTACTTC CSVGPGTGTETQYF
. . TRBJ2-1 TRBV2 TGTGCCAGCAGTGAACGGGGGGCCTCCTACAATGAGCAGTTCTTC CASSERGASYNEQFF
. many TRBJ2-2 TRBV2 TGTGCCAGCACGGACACCGGGGAGCTGTTTTTT CASTDTGELFF
. . TRBJ1-1 TRBV3-1 TGTGCCAGCACCCTACAGCGAATGGACACTGAAGCTTTCTTT CASTLQRMDTEAFF
. many TRBJ2-2 TRBV20-1 TGCAGTGCTAGGACAGATTCCCCCGGGGAGCTGTTTTTT CSARTDSPGELFF
. . TRBJ2-1 TRBV6-2/TRBV6-3 TGTGCCAGCAGTTACGCCCCCAGGGGGGGGAATGAGCAGTTCTTC CASSYAPRGGNEQFF
TRBD1 many TRBJ1-1 TRBV6-2/TRBV6-3 TGTGCCAGCAGGGGGACAGGGATCACTGAAGCTTTCTTT CASRGTGITEAFF
TRBD2 . TRBJ2-2 TRBV7-2 TGTGCCAGCGGGGGAGAGACTAGCGGGGGGGCCGGGGAGCTGTTTTTT CASGGETSGGAGELFF